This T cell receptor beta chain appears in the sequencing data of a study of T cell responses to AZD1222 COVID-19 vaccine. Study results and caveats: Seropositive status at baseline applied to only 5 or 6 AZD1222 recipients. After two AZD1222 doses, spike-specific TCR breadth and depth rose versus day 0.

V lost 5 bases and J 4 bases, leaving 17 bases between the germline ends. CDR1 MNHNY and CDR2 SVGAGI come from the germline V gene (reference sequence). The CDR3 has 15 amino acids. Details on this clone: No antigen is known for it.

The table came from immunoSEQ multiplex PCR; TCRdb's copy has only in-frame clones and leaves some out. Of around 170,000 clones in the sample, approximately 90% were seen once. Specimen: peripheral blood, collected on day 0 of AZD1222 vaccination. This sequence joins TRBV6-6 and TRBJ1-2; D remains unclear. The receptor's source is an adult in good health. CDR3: CASSDFLGSVYGYTF. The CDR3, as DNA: TGTGCCAGCAGTGATTTCCTTGGAAGTGTCTATGGCTACACCTTC.